This TCR beta chain was sequenced for a study of cytomegalovirus exposure and HLA in healthy donors. Whole-study results and caveats: A later analysis linked a missense DCLRE1C variant to TCR beta V- and J-gene trimming.

Comment on this clone: Its antigen is not identified.

The PCR contained 60 Vbeta and 13 Jbeta primers. The table came from immunoSEQ multiplex PCR; TCRdb's copy has only in-frame clones and leaves some out. The sample holds fewer than 80,000 clones, about four fifths seen once. CDR3 length: 16 residues. Germline CDR1 reads SGDLS; CDR2 reads YYNGEE. J lost 0 bases, V lost 0 bases, and 4 bases had no gene match. The chain joins TRBV9 to TRBJ2-7; 9 positions agree with TRBD2. The specimen was PBMCs. The TCR comes from a woman between 25 and 40 years old in good health and CMV-seronegative. CDR3 DNA: TGTGCCAGCAGCGTAGATGTTAGCGGGAGCTCCTACGAGCAGTACTTC. Amino acid sequence: CASSVDVSGSSYEQYF.